This TCR beta chain originates from a study of neurological immune-mediated disorders. Sample time point: longitudinal time-point 2. Germline V gene sequence: CDR1 DFQATT, CDR2 SNEGSKA (reference sequence). Trimming took 3 bases from V and 9 from J, leaving 11 bases between them. This CDR3 is built from 11 residues. This clonotype is medium-sized within its sample. 5'RACE employing 10-nucleotide random UMIs yielded the cDNA. TCRdb analysed the 5' RACE reads with MiXCR anew, one entry per CDR3 protein. The table lists 50,000 or so distinct CDR3 sequences, under 15% of them singletons, with roughly 4.5% in the top ten.

The chain employs TRBV20-1 and TRBJ2-5; D remains unclear. The sequence derives from a male donor with HTLV-1-associated myelopathy (HAM/TSP). The sequencing sample was made of PBMCs. The chain's CDR3 is CSASLVSAQYF. DNA for the CDR3: TGCAGTGCTAGTCTCGTGTCGGCCCAGTACTTC.